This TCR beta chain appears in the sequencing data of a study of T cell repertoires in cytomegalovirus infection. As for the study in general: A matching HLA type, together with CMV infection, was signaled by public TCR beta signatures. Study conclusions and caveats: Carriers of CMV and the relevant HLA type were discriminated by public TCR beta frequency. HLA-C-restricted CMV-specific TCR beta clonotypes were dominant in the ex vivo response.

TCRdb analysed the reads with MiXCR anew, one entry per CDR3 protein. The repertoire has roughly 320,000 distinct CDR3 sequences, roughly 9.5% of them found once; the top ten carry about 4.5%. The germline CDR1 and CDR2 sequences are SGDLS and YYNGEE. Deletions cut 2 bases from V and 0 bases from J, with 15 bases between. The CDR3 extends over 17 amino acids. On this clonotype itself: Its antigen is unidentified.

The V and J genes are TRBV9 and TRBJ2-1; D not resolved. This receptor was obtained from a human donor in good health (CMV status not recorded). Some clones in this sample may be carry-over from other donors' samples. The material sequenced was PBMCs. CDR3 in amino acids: CASSVAGGPSSYNEQFF. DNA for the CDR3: TGTGCCAGCAGCGTGGCCGGCGGCCCGAGCTCCTACAATGAGCAGTTCTTC. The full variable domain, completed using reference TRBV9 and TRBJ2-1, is DSGVTQTPKHLITATGQRVTLRCSPRSGDLSVYWYQQSLDQGLQFLIQYYNGEERAKGNILERFSAQQFPDLHSELNLSSLELGDSALYFCASSVAGGPSSYNEQFFGPGTRLTVL.